The present entry profiles one TCR beta chain with its context. Its antigen is unknown. A much more abundant neighbour one base away suggests this may be a read error. After removal of 6 bases from V and 5 bases from J, the junction contained 25 bases not matched to a gene. Germline V lookup: CDR1 SGHVT, CDR2 SQSDAQ. The CDR3 sequence is 20 residues long. Amplified TCR beta CDR3 regions derived from RNA transcripts. During a first-round RT-PCR of the TCR CDR3, the HTBI primer set was used. Via MiXCR, TCRdb re-called the multiplex PCR reads, giving one row per CDR3 protein. The repertoire holds approximately 410,000 distinct CDR3 sequences, with around 15% as singletons. The study defined stable Graves' hyperthyroidism as no ophthalmopathy progression within 18 months. Diagnosing involved the use of clinical symptoms, serum thyroxine and TRAb, thyroid ultrasound and orbital computed tomography. This sample was included in a study of T cells in Graves' hyperthyroidism and ophthalmopathy. Whole-study findings and limits: Blood also held most thyroid clonotypes expanded beyond 0.001.

This TCR was recovered from a woman under 30 with Graves' hyperthyroidism. The sample comprised blood. This rearrangement joins TRBV7-4 to TRBJ2-5; 9 bases map to TRBD1. CDR3: CASSVALVDGMDRGRETQYF. In DNA form, the CDR3 reads TGTGCCAGCAGTGTAGCGCTTGTGGACGGGATGGACAGGGGCCGTGAGACCCAGTACTTC.